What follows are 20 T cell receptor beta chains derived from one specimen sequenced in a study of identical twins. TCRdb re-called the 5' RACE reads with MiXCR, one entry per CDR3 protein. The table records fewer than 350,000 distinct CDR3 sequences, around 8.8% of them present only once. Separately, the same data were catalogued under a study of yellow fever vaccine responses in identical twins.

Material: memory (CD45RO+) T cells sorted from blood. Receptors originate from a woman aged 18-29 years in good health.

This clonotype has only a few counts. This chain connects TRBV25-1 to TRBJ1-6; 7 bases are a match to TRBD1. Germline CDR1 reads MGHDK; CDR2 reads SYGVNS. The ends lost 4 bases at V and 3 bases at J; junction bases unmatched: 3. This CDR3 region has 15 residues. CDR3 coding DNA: TGTGCCAGCAGTGCACAGGGGATCTATAATTCACCCCTCCACTTT. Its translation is CASSAQGIYNSPLHF.

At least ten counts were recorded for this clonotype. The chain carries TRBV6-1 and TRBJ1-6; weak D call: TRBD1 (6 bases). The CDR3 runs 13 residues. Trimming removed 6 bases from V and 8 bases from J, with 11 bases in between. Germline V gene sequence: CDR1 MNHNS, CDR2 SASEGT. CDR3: CASSIHRDSPLHF. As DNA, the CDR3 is TGTGCCAGCAGCATTCACAGGGATTCACCCCTCCACTTT.

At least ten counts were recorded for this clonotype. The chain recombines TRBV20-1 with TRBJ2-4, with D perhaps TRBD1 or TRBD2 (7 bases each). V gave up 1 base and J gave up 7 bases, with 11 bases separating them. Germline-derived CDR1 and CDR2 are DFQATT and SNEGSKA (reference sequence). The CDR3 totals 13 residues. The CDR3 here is CSARGEGANIQYF. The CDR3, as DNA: TGCAGTGCTAGAGGGGAGGGGGCGAACATTCAGTACTTC.

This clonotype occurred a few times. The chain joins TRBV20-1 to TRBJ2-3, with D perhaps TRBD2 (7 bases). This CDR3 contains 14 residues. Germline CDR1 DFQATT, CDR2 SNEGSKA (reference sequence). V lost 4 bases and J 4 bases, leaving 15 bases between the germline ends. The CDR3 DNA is TGCAGTGCTAAAGAAAGGGGGGGCCCAGATACGCAGTATTTT. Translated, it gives CSAKERGGPDTQYF.

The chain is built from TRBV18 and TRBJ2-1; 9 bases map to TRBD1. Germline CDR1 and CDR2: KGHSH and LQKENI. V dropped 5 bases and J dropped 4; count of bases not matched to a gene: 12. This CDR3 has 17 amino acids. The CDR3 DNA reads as TGTGCCAGCTCATCGGGACAGGGAGGACTAGGTTACAATGAGCAGTTCTTC. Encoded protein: CASSSGQGGLGYNEQFF. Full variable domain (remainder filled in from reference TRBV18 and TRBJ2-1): NAGVMQNPRHLVRRRGQEARLRCSPMKGHSHVYWYRQLPEEGLKFMVYLQKENIIDESGMPKERFSAEFPKEGPSILRIQQVVRGDSAAYFCASSSGQGGLGYNEQFFGPGTRLTVL.

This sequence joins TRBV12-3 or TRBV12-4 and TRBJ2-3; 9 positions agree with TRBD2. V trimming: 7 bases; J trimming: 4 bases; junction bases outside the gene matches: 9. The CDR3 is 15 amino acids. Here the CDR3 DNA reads TGTGCCAGCACCCGGGGTAGCGGGAGCTCAGATACGCAGTATTTT. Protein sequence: CASTRGSGSSDTQYF.

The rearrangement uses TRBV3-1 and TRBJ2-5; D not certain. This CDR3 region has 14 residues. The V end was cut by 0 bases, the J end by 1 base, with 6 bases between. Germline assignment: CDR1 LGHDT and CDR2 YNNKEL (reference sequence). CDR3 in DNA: TGTGCCAGCAGCCAAGATCCCGGCCAAGAGACCCAGTACTTC. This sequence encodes CASSQDPGQETQYF.

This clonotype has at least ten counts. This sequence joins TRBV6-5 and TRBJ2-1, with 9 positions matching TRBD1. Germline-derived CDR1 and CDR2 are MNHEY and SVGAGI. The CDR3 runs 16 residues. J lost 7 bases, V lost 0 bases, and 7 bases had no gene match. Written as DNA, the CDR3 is TGTGCCAGCAGTTACTCGAACAGGGGGCAGTGGAATGAGCAGTTCTTC. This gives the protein CASSYSNRGQWNEQFF.

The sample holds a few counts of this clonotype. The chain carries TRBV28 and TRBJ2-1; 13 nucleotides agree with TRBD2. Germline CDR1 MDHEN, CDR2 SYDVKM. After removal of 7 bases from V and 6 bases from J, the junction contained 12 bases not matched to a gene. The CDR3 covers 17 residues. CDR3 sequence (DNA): TGTGCCAGCAAAGCTTTTCCCGGGACTAGCGGGGTCAATGAGCAGTTCTTC. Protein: CASKAFPGTSGVNEQFF.

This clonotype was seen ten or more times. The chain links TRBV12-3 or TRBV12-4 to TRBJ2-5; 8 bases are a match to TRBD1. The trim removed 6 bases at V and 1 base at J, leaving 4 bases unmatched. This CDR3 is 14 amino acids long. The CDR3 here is CASRHGTGQETQYF. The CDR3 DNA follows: TGTGCCAGCAGACACGGGACAGGCCAAGAGACCCAGTACTTC.

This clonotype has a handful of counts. This chain's CDR3 is CSGGGYYEQYF. Written as DNA, the CDR3 is TGCAGCGGTGGGGGGTACTACGAGCAGTACTTC. The V gene is TRBV29-1, the J gene TRBJ2-7; tentative D call: TRBD2 (6 bases). In germline, CDR1 is SQVTM, CDR2 ANQGSEA. The CDR3 runs 11 residues. Trimming removed 7 bases at V and 3 bases at J, with 10 bases between.

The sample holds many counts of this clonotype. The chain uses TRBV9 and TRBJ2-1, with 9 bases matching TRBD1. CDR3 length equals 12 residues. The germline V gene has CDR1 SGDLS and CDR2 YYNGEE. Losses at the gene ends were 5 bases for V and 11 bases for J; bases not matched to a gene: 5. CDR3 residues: CASRATGGQQFF. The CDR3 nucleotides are TGTGCCAGCAGAGCCACAGGGGGCCAGCAGTTCTTC.

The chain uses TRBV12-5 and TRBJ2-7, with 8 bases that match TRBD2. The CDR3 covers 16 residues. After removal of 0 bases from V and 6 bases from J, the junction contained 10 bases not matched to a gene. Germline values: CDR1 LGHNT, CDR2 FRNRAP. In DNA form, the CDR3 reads TGTGCTAGTGGTTTGGTACCCGTAGCGGGGCTGGGCGAGCAGTACTTC. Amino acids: CASGLVPVAGLGEQYF.

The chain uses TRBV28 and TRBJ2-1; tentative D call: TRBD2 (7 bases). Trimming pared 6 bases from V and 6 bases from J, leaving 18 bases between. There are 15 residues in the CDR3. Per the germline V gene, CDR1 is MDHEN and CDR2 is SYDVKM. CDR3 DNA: TGTGCCAGCAGCACTGCTCAGGGAGGGGGCAATGAGCAGTTCTTC. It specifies CASSTAQGGGNEQFF.

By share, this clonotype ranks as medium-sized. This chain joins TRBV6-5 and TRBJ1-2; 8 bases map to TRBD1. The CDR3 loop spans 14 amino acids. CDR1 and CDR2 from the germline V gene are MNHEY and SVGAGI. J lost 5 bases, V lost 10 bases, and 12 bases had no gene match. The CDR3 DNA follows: TGTGCCACCTTAGTGGGGACAGGCGGTTATGGCTACACCTTC. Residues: CATLVGTGGYGYTF.

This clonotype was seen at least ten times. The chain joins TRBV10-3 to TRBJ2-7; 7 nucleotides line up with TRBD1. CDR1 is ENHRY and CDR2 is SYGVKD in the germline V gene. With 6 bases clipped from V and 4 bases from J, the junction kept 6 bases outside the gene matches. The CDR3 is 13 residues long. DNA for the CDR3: TGTGCCATCAGGGCCGGGACAGAGTACGAGCAGTACGTC. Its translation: CAIRAGTEYEQYV.

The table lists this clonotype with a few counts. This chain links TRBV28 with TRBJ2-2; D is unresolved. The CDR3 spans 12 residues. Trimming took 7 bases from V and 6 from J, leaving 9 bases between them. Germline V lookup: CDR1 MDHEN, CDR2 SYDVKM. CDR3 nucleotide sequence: TGTGCCAGCACTCCTGAGGCCGGGGAGCTGTTTTTT. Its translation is CASTPEAGELFF.

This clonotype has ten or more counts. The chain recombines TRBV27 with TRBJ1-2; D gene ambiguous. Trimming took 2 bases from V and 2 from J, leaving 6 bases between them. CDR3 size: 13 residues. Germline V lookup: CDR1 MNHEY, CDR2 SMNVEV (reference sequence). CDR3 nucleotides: TGTGCCAGCAGTTTACAGAAGAACTATGGCTACACCTTC. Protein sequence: CASSLQKNYGYTF.

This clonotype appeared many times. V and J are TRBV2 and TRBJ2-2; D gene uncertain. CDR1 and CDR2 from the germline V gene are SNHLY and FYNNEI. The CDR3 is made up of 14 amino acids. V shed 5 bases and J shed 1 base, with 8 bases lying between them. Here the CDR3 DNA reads TGTGCCAGCAGTCTCACTTTGAACACCGGGGAGCTGTTTTTT. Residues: CASSLTLNTGELFF. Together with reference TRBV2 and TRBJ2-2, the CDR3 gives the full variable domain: EPEVTQTPSHQVTQMGQEVILRCVPISNHLYFYWYRQILGQKVEFLVSFYNNEISEKSEIFDDQFSVERPDGSNFTLKIRSTKLEDSAMYFCASSLTLNTGELFFGEGSRLTVL.

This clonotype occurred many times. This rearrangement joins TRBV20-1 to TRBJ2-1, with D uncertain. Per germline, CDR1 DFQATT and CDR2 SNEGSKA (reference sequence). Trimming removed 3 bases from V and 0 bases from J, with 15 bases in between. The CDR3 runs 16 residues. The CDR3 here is CSASSVALSSYNEQFF. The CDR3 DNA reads TGCAGTGCTAGTAGTGTGGCCCTGAGCTCCTACAATGAGCAGTTCTTC.